This TCR beta chain was identified during a study of T-cell memory formation after mild COVID-19. MiXCR, applied by TCRdb to the 5' RACE reads, yields one record per CDR3 protein. The sample includes roughly 110,000 distinct CDR3 sequences, approximately 13% of them seen just once. V lost 0 bases and J lost 5; bases outside the gene matches: 17. The CDR3 has 19 residues. The germline gives CDR1 LGHNA, CDR2 YSLEER. The sequenced sample consisted of PBMCs or a T cell subset sorted from them (not recorded which). This chain uses TRBV4-3 with TRBJ2-7; the match to TRBD2 covers 9 bases. The TCR was taken from an adult woman who had mild COVID-19 (a few samples of this study predate the infection). Cell type and time point are not known. This chain's CDR3 is CASSQDGSGSPGRFHEQYF. CDR3 in DNA: TGCGCCAGCAGCCAAGATGGTAGCGGGAGCCCGGGGAGGTTTCACGAGCAGTACTTC.